This T cell receptor (beta chain) was recovered during a study of cytomegalovirus exposure and HLA in healthy donors. It was with 60 Vbeta and 13 Jbeta primers that the PCR ran. Assay: immunoSEQ multiplex PCR; the TCRdb copy retains only in-frame clones and omits some. The data show about 190,000 clones, approximately 70% seen once. Material: PBMCs. The clonotype comes from a woman in her twenties or thirties in good health and CMV-seronegative.

The CDR3 here is CASSVRQGRNEQFF. In nucleotides, the CDR3 is TGTGCCAGTAGTGTCAGACAGGGACGGAATGAGCAGTTCTTC. The gene calls are TRBV19 and TRBJ2-1, with 7 bases identical to TRBD1. Per germline, CDR1 LNHDA and CDR2 SQIVND (reference sequence). The CDR3 consists of 14 residues. J was trimmed by 7 bases and V by 5 bases; bases with no gene match: 8.